What follows are 10 T cell receptor beta chains derived from one specimen sequenced in a study of T-cell memory formation after mild COVID-19. Each CDR3 protein is one row after TCRdb ran MiXCR on the 5' RACE reads. The sample contains approximately 500,000 distinct CDR3 sequences, around a quarter of which appear only once. Sequenced sample: PBMCs or a T cell subset sorted from them (not recorded which). The receptors stem from an adult woman who had mild COVID-19 (a few samples of this study predate the infection). Cell type and time point are not known.

Many counts were recorded for this clonotype. V gene TRBV9 combines with J gene TRBJ2-3; D is perhaps TRBD1 (5 bases). V lost 1 base to trimming and J lost 2 bases, with 11 bases between them. Germline assignment: CDR1 SGDLS and CDR2 YYNGEE. The CDR3 consists of 15 residues. CDR3 DNA: TGTGCCAGCAGCGTATGGGGCAGGCCCACAGATACGCAGTATTTT. Protein product: CASSVWGRPTDTQYF.

This clonotype was seen just once. The CDR3 nucleotides are TGTGCCACCAGCGACCTCCCCGGAGAGACCCAGTACTTC. It translates to CATSDLPGETQYF. The gene calls are TRBV24-1 and TRBJ2-5; unclear D gene. Per germline, CDR1 KGHDR and CDR2 SFDVKD. The V and J ends lost 7 bases and 4 bases respectively, with 12 bases between them. This CDR3 comprises 13 residues.

This chain joins TRBV15 and TRBJ2-3; 9 bases align to TRBD1. CDR1 and CDR2 (germline): LNHNV, YYDKDF (reference sequence). With V trimmed by 1 base and J by 3 bases, 2 bases remained unmatched. CDR3 size: 15 residues. CDR3 amino acids: CATSRGQGGTDTQYF. In DNA form, the CDR3 reads TGTGCCACCAGCAGAGGACAGGGGGGGACAGATACGCAGTATTTT.

V and J are TRBV24-1 and TRBJ2-7, with a possible D match to TRBD1 (5 bases). This CDR3 spans 14 amino acids. The germline V and J ends were trimmed by 5 bases and 4 bases, with 14 bases remaining between them. Germline CDR1 is KGHDR and CDR2 is SFDVKD. The CDR3 reads CATSADTLGYEQYF. In DNA form, the CDR3 reads TGTGCCACCAGTGCGGACACCCTTGGGTACGAGCAGTACTTC.

This clonotype was counted only a few times. The chain recombines TRBV4-1 with TRBJ2-1; no definite D call. The germline V and J ends were trimmed by 0 bases and 5 bases, with 8 bases remaining between them. Germline V gene data show CDR1 as MGHRA and CDR2 as YSYEKL. CDR3 length: 14 residues. The CDR3 region is CASSQDSTNNEQFF. The CDR3 DNA is TGCGCCAGCAGCCAAGACAGTACGAACAATGAGCAGTTCTTC.

The chain recombines TRBV5-4 with TRBJ2-1; TRBD1 might be the D (5 bases). This CDR3 contains 17 residues. Germline loops: CDR1 SGHNT, CDR2 YYREEE (reference sequence). The germline V and J ends were trimmed by 4 bases and 0 bases, with 17 bases remaining between them. For the CDR3, the DNA is TGTGCCAGCAGCCAGGGCCCCTCTGAGATCTCCTACAATGAGCAGTTCTTC. Amino acid sequence: CASSQGPSEISYNEQFF.

This clonotype was counted between two and nine times. The V and J genes are TRBV5-1 and TRBJ2-5; 12 nucleotides line up with TRBD2. The V segment lost 3 bases and the J segment 3 bases; nucleotides outside the gene matches: 6. CDR3 length: 16 amino acids. The germline V gene has CDR1 SGHRS and CDR2 YFSETQ. The CDR3 DNA is TGCGCCAGCAGCTCCACACTAGCGGGGGGAGAAGAGACCCAGTACTTC. Translating it yields CASSSTLAGGEETQYF. Supplemented by reference TRBV5-1 and TRBJ2-5, the full variable domain reads KAGVTQTPRYLIKTRGQQVTLSCSPISGHRSVSWYQQTPGQGLQFLFEYFSETQRNKGNFPGRFSGRQFSNSRSEMNVSTLELGDSALYLCASSSTLAGGEETQYFGPGTRLLVL.

The V and J genes are TRBV19 and TRBJ2-1; possibly TRBD2 for D (5 bases). The germline V gene has CDR1 LNHDA and CDR2 SQIVND (reference sequence). This CDR3 has 15 residues. Trimming removed 2 bases at V and 4 bases at J, with 12 bases between. For the CDR3, the DNA is TGTGCCAGTAGTATATCGGGAACTAATTACAATGAGCAGTTCTTC. Encoded protein: CASSISGTNYNEQFF.

The rearrangement joins TRBV11-3 to TRBJ2-7; D not resolved. The V end was cut by 7 bases, the J end by 4 bases, with 11 bases between. CDR3 length: 12 residues. Germline V gene lookup returns CDR1 SGHNT and CDR2 YENEEA. The CDR3: CASIGPQYEQYF. CDR3 nucleotide sequence: TGTGCCAGCATCGGACCCCAATACGAGCAGTACTTC.

The genes are TRBV7-9 and TRBJ2-3; 9 bases align to TRBD2. Germline-derived CDR1 and CDR2 are SEHNR and FQNEAQ (reference sequence). The junction had 5 bases not matched to a gene; V was cut back by 1 base and J by 6 bases. This CDR3 contains 15 residues. The CDR3 protein is CASSLVVSGGDTQYF. Written as DNA, the CDR3 is TGTGCCAGCAGCTTAGTCGTTAGCGGGGGTGATACGCAGTATTTT.